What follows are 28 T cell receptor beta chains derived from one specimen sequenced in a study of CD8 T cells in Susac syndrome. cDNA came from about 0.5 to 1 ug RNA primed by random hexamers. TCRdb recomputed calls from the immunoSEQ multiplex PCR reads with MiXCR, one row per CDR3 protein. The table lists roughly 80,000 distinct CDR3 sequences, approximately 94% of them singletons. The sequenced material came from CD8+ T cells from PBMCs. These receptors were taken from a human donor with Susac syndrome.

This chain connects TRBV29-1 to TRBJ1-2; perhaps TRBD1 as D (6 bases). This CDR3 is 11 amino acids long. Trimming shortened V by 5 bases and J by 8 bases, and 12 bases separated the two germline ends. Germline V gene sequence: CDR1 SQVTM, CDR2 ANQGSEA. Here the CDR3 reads CSVPWGGGYTF. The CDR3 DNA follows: TGCAGCGTTCCTTGGGGGGGCGGCTACACCTTC.

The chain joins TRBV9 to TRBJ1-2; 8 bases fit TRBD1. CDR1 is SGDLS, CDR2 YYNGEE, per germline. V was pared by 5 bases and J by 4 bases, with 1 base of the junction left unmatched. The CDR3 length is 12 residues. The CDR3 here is CASRQGVYGYTF. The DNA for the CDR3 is TGTGCCAGCAGACAGGGGGTCTATGGCTACACCTTC.

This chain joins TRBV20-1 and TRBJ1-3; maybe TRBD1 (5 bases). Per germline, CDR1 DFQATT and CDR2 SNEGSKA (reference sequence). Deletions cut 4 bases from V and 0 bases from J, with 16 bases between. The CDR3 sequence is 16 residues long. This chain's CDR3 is CSAIGSGKNSGNTIYF. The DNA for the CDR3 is TGCAGTGCTATAGGATCAGGGAAAAACTCTGGAAACACCATATATTTT.

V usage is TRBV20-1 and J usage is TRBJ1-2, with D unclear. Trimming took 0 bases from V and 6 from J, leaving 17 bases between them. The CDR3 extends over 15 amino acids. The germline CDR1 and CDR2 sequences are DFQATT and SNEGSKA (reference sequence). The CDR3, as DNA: TGCAGTGCTAGAGATACGGAACAGACCGCGGATGGCTACACCTTC. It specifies CSARDTEQTADGYTF.

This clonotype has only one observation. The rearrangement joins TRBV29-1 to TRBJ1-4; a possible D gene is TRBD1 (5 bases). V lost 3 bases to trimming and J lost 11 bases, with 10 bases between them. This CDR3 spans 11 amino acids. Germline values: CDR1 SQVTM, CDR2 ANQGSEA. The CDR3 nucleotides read TGCAGCGTTGAGGGAACAGGCAAACTGTTTTTT. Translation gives CSVEGTGKLFF. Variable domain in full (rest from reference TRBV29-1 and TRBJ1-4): SAVISQKPSRDICQRGTSLTIQCQVDSQVTMMFWYRQQPGQSLTLIATANQGSEATYESGFVIDKFPISRPNLTFSTLTVSNMSPEDSSIYLCSVEGTGKLFFGSGTQLSVL.

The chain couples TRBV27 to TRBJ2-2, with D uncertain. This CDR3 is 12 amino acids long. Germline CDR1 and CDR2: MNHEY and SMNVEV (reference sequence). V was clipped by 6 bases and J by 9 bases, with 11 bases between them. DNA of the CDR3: TGTGCCAGCAGCCCCGGTACAAGGGAGCTGTTTTTT. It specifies CASSPGTRELFF.

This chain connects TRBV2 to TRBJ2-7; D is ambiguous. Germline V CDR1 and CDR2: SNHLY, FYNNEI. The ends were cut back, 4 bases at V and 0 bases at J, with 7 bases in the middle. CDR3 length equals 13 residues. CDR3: CASSGPSSYEQYF. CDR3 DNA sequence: TGTGCCAGCAGTGGACCAAGCTCCTACGAGCAGTACTTC.

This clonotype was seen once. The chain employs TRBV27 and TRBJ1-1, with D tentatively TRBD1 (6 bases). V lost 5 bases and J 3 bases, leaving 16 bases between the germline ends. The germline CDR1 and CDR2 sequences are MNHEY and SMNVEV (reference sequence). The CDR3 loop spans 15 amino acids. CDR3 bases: TGTGCCAGCAGTACGGGGGCGCGGGGGGACACTGAAGCTTTCTTT. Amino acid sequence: CASSTGARGDTEAFF.

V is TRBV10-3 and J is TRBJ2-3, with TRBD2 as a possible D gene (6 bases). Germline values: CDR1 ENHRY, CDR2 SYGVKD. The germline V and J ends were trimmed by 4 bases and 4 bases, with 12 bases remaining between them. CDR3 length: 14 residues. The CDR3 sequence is CAISAPGDPDTQYF. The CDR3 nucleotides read TGTGCCATCAGTGCCCCGGGGGATCCAGATACGCAGTATTTT.

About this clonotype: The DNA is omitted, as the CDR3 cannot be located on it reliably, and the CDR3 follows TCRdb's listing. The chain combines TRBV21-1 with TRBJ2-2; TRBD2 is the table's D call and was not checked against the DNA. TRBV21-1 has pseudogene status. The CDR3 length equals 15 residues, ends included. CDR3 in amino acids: CASSNDTSGAGSCFF.

The CDR3, as DNA: TGTGCCAGCAGCGCCCTGGGGGGCCACGGGGAGCTGTTTTTT. Protein: CASSALGGHGELFF. J is TRBJ2-2 and V is TRBV11-2; D could derive from TRBD1 or TRBD2 (6 bases each). Trimming took off 5 bases at V and 7 bases at J, with 14 bases between the two ends. The CDR3 extends over 14 amino acids. Germline values: CDR1 SGHAT, CDR2 FQNNGV.

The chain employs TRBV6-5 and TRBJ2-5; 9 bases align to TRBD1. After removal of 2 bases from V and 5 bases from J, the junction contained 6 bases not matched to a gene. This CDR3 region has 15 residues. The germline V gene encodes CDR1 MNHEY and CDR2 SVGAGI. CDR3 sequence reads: CASSYEQGAVETQYF. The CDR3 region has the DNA TGTGCCAGCAGTTACGAACAGGGGGCAGTGGAGACCCAGTACTTC.

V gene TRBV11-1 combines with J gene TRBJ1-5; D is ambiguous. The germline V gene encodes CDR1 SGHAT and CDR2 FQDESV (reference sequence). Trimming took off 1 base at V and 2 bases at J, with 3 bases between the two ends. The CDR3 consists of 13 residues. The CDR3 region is CASSLERNQPQHF. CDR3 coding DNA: TGTGCCAGCAGCTTAGAACGCAATCAGCCCCAGCATTTT.

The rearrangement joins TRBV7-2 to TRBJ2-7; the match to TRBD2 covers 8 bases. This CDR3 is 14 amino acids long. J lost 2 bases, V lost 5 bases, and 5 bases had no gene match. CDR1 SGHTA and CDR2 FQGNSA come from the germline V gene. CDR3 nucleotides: TGTGCCAGCAGCGAGCGGGGGCCCACCTACGAGCAGTACTTC. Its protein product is CASSERGPTYEQYF.

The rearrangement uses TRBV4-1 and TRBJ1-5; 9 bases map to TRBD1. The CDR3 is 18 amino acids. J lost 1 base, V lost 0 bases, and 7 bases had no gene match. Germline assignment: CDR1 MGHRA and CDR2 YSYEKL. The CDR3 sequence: CASSQESGTGSSNQPQHF. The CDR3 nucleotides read TGCGCCAGCAGCCAAGAATCGGGGACAGGGTCGAGCAATCAGCCCCAGCATTTT.

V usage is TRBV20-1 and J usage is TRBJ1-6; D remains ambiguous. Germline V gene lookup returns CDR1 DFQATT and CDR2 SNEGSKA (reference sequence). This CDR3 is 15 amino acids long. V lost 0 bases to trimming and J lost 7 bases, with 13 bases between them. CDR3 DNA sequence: TGCAGTGCTAGAGATCCCCCAAGGGTCAATTCACCCCTCCACTTT. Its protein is CSARDPPRVNSPLHF.

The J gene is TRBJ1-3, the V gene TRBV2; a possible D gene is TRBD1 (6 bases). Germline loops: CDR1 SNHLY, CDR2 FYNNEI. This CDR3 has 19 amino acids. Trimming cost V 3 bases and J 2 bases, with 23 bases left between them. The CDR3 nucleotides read TGTGCCAGCAGTGATCCTGAACAACTTGGTAGGGGGGCTGGAAACACCATATATTTT. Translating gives CASSDPEQLGRGAGNTIYF.

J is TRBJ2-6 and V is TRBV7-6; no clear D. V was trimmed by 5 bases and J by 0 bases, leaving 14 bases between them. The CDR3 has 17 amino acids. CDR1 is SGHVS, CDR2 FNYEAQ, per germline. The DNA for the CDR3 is TGTGCCAGCAGCCCGTCGGACGGAAACTCTGGGGCCAACGTCCTGACTTTC. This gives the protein CASSPSDGNSGANVLTF.

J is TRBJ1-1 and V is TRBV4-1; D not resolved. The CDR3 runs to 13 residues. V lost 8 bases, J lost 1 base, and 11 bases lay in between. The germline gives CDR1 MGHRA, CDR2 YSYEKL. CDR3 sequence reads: CASGRESNTEAFF. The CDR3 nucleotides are TGCGCCAGCGGGAGAGAGTCGAACACTGAAGCTTTCTTT.

The CDR3 nucleotides are TGCAGTGCTAGGAGCAGTTTTAGCACAGATACGCAGTATTTT. Translation gives CSARSSFSTDTQYF. The J gene is TRBJ2-3, the V gene TRBV20-1; no clear D. Germline CDR1 and CDR2: DFQATT and SNEGSKA (reference sequence). The CDR3 sequence is 14 residues long. V dropped 3 bases and J dropped 0 bases, with 10 bases sitting between them.

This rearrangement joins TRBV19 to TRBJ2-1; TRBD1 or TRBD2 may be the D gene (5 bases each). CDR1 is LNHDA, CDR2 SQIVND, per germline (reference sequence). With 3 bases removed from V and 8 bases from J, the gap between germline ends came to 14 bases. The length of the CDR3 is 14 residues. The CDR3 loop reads CASSMAGKEDEQFF. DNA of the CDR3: TGTGCCAGTAGTATGGCAGGGAAGGAGGATGAGCAGTTCTTC.

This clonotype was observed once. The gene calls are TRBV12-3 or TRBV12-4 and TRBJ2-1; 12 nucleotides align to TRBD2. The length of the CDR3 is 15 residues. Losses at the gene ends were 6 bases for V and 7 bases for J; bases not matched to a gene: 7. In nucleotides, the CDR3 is TGTGCCAGCAGCCCCCCTAGCGGGGGGGTGAATGAGCAGTTCTTC. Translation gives CASSPPSGGVNEQFF.

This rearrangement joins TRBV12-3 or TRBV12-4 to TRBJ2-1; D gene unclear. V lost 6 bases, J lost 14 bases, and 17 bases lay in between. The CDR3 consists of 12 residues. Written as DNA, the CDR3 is TGTGCCAGCAGCATTGACCCGTCTTGGAAGTTCTTC. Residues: CASSIDPSWKFF.

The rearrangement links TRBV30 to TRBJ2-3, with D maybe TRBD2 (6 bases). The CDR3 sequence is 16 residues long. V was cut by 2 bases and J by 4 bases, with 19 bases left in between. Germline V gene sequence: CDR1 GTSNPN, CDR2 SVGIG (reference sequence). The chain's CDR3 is CAWSFVEGRLADTQYF. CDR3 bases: TGTGCCTGGAGTTTCGTGGAGGGAAGGCTGGCAGATACGCAGTATTTT.

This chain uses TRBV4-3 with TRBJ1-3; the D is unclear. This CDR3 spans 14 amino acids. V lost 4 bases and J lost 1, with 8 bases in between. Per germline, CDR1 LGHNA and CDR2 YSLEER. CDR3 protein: CASSRGPSGNTIYF. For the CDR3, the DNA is TGCGCCAGCAGCCGAGGGCCTTCTGGAAACACCATATATTTT.

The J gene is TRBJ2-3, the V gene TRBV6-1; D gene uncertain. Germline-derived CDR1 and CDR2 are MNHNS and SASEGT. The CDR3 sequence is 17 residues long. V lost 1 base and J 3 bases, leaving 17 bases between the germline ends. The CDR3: CASSEVVGDGLTDTQYF. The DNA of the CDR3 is TGTGCCAGCAGTGAAGTAGTTGGGGATGGGCTGACAGATACGCAGTATTTT.

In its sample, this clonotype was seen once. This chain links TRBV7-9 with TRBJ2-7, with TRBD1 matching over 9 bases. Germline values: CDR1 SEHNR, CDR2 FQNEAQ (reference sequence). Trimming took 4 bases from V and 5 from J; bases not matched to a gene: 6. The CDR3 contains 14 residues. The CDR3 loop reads CASSSRDRAHEQYF. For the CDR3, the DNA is TGTGCCAGCAGCTCTAGGGACAGGGCCCACGAGCAGTACTTC. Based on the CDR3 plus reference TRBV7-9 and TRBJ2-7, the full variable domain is DTGVSQNPRHKITKRGQNVTFRCDPISEHNRLYWYRQTLGQGPEFLTYFQNEAQLEKSRLLSDRFSAERPKGSFSTLEIQRTEQGDSAMYLCASSSRDRAHEQYFGPGTRLTVT.

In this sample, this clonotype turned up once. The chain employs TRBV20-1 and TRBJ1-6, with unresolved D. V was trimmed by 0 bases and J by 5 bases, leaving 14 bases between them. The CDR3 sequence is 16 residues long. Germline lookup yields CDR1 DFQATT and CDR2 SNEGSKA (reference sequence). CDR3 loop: CSARDGGVRNNSPLHF. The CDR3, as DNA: TGCAGTGCTAGAGATGGTGGGGTTCGAAATAATTCACCCCTCCACTTT.